Given below is one TCR beta chain in context. This CDR3 has 16 amino acids. Germline CDR1 is SGHVS and CDR2 is FQNEAQ. The V end lost 0 bases, the J end lost 0 bases, and 9 bases lay between the germline ends. The data derive from a study of T cell responses to AZD1222 COVID-19 vaccine. Libraries were prepared by immunoSEQ multiplex PCR; TCRdb keeps only in-frame clonotypes and omits some of them. The table has about 120,000 clones, around 93% seen once. The receptor's source is an adult in good health. This rearrangement joins TRBV7-8 to TRBJ1-3; D may be TRBD1 (5 bases). Specimen: peripheral blood, collected on day 0 of AZD1222 vaccination. The CDR3 protein is CASSLAIGGSGNTIYF. CDR3 bases: TGTGCCAGCAGCTTAGCCATCGGGGGCTCTGGAAACACCATATATTTT. Based on the CDR3 plus reference TRBV7-8 and TRBJ1-3, the full variable domain is GAGVSQSPRYKVAKRGQDVALRCDPISGHVSLFWYQQALGQGPEFLTYFQNEAQLDKSGLPSDRFFAERPEGSVSTLKIQRTQQEDSAVYLCASSLAIGGSGNTIYFGEGSWLTVV.